These T cell receptor beta chains were read from a single sample in a study of blood T cell repertoires in COVID-19. This table comes from immunoSEQ multiplex PCR, and its TCRdb copy is limited to in-frame clones, with some not included. The sample lists fewer than 130,000 clones; roughly four fifths were seen once. The sample taken for sequencing was peripheral blood. The source is a man aged 65 to 85 with active or convalescent COVID-19. CDR3s include the opening cysteine and the closing phenylalanine or tryptophan. Each record gives: J gene, V gene, CDR3 protein.

TRBJ2-6 TRBV19 CASSDRQGWANVLTF
TRBJ2-3 TRBV10-1 CASSESAGRDTQYF
TRBJ1-1 TRBV3-1/TRBV3-2 CASRRTGLPATEAFF
TRBJ1-2 TRBV27 CASSLRQGASYGYTF
TRBJ1-6 TRBV9 CASSAREGRVTLSPLHF
TRBJ2-5 TRBV18 CASSPPGQGKETQYF
TRBJ2-5 TRBV5-1 CASSSNGGPETQYF
TRBJ2-1 TRBV7-6 CASSPWTSGSHNEQFF
TRBJ2-7 TRBV5-1 CASRVTGSGDEQYF
TRBJ2-7 TRBV5-1 CASSLISTRLLYEQYF
TRBJ2-5 TRBV6-5 CASSSTGGKTQYF
TRBJ1-2 TRBV28 CASSLRPGQVYGYTF
TRBJ1-2 TRBV18 CASSSTGDNGYTF
TRBJ1-2 TRBV5-1 CASSPGTQGYGYTF
TRBJ2-6 TRBV11-2 CASTPNVRAWANVLTF
TRBJ1-2 TRBV6-5 CASRRQGTDGYTF
TRBJ1-2 TRBV2 CASSEGGGTGGIYGYTF
TRBJ2-3 TRBV24-1 CATSGLEDTQYF
TRBJ1-1 TRBV25-1 CASSVTGTGNTEAFF
TRBJ1-5 TRBV18 CASSPSYSNQPQHF
TRBJ2-7 TRBV5-4 CASSWDILPSYEQYF
TRBJ2-6 TRBV6-5 CASSYSRSSGANVLTF
TRBJ2-1 TRBV10-2 CASSEEGRNNEQFF
TRBJ2-7 TRBV9 CASSATGYEQYF
TRBJ2-5 TRBV9 CASSVESAQETQYF
TRBJ1-1 TRBV25-1 CASSANFGTGGTEAFF
TRBJ1-3 TRBV2 CASSGSEAGNTIYF
TRBJ1-1 TRBV5-1 CASSNPLRGAEAFF
TRBJ2-5 TRBV24-1 CATSALAGGQETQYF
TRBJ1-1 TRBV11-2 CASSLDLVTEAFF
TRBJ2-2 TRBV2 CASSPSGRAIGELFF
TRBJ2-7 TRBV4-1 CASSQDPGQGPWEQYF
TRBJ2-7 TRBV28 CASSATVYEQYF
TRBJ1-1 TRBV3-1/TRBV3-2 CASSLAHSLAEAFF
TRBJ2-7 TRBV14 CASSKTDLAYEQYF
TRBJ2-5 TRBV10-3 CAISSSRGQGAGETQYF
TRBJ2-1 TRBV3-1/TRBV3-2 CASSLTSLEQFF
TRBJ1-1 TRBV5-1 CASSLDVNTEAFF
TRBJ2-7 TRBV6-5 CATSTQHPYYEQYF
TRBJ1-1 TRBV7-6 CASSLGPGGATEAFF
TRBJ1-2 TRBV18 CASSPEGRPYGYTF
TRBJ2-1 TRBV5-1 CASSLMPSGSGNEQFF
TRBJ1-1 TRBV5-1 CASSSDRGQEAFF